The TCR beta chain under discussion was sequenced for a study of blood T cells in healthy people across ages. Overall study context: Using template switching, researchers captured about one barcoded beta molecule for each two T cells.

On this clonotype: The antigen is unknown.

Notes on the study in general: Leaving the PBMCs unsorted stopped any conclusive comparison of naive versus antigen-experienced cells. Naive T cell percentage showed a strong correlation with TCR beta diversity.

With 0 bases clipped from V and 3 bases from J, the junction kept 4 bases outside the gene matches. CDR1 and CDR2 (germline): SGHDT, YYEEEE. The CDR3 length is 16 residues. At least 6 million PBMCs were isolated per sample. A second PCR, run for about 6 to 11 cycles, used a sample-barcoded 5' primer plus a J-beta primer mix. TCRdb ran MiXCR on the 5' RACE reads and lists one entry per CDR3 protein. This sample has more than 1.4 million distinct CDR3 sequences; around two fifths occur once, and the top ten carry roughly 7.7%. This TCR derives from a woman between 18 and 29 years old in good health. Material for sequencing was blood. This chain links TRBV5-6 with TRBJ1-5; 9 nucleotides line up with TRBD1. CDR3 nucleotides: TGTGCCAGCAGCTTGGAGGGACAGGGAGACAATCAGCCCCAGCATTTT. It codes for CASSLEGQGDNQPQHF.